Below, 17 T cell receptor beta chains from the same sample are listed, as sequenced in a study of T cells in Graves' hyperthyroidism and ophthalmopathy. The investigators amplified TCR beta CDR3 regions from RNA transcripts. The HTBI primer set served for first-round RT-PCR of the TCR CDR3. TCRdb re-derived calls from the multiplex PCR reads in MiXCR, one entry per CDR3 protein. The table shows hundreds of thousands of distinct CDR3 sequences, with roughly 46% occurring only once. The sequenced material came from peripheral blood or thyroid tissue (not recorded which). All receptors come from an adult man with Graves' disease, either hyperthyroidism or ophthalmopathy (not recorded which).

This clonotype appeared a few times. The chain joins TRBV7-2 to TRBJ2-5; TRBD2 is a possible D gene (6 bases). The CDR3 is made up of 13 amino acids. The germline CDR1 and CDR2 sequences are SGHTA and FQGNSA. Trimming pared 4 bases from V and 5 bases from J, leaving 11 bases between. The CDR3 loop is CASSSGSLETQYF. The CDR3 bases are TGTGCCAGCAGCTCCGGGAGTTTGGAGACCCAGTACTTC.

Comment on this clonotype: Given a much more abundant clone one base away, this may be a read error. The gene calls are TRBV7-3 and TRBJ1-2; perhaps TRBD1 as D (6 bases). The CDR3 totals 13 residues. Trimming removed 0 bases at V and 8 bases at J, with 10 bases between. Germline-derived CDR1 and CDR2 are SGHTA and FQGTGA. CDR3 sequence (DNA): TGTGCCAGCAGCTTAACTGACAGGCTAGGCTACACCTTC. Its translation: CASSLTDRLGYTF.

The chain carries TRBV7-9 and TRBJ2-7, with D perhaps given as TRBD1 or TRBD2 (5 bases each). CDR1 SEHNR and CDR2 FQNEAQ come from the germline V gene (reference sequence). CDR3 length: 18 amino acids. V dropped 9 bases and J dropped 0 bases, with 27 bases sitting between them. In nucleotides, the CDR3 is TGTGCCAGTAGTCCCCAGACCGGGACGGAAATCCTCTCCTACGAGCAGTACTTC. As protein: CASSPQTGTEILSYEQYF.

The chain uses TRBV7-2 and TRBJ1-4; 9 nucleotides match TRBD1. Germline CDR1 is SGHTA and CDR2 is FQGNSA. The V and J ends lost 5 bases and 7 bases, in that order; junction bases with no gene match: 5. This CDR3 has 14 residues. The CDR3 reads CASSTGTGREKLFF. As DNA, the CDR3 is TGTGCCAGCAGCACCGGGACAGGGCGTGAAAAACTGTTTTTT.

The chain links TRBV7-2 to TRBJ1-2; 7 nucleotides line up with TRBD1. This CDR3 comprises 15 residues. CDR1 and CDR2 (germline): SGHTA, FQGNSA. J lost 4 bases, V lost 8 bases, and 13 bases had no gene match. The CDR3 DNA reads TGTGCCAGCTGCCCCGAGGGGGCACCCTCCTATGGCTACACCTTC. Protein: CASCPEGAPSYGYTF. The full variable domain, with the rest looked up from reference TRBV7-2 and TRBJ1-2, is GAGVSQSPSNKVTEKGKDVELRCDPISGHTALYWYRQSLGQGLEFLIYFQGNSAPDKSGLPSDRFSAERTGGSVSTLTIQRTQQEDSAVYLCASCPEGAPSYGYTFGSGTRLTVV.

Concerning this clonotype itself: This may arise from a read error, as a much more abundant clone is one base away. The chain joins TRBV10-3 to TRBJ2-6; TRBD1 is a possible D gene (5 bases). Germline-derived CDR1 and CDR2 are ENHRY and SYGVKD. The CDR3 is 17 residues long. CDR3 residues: CAIGDPTARSGANVLTF. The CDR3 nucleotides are TGTGCCATCGGTGACCCGACAGCCCGCTCTGGGGCCAACGTCCTGACTTTC.

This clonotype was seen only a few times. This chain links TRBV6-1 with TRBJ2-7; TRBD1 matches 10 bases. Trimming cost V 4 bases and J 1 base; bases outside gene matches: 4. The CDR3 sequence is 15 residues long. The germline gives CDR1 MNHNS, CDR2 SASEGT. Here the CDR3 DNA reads TGTGCCAGCAGTGGATCGGGACAGGGGTCCTACGAGCAGTACTTC. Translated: CASSGSGQGSYEQYF.

CDR3 residues: CASLREETQYF. The CDR3, as DNA: TGTGCCAGCCTCCGAGAGGAGACCCAGTACTTC. This chain connects TRBV2 to TRBJ2-5, with D uncertain. The CDR3 covers 11 residues. V was trimmed by 8 bases and J by 5 bases, leaving 9 bases between them. In germline, CDR1 is SNHLY, CDR2 FYNNEI.

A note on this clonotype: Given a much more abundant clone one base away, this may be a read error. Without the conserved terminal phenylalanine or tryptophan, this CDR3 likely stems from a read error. CDR3 DNA sequence: TGTGCCAGCACCGGGACAGGGAGCCCTGAAGCTTTCCTT. Residues: CASTGTGSPEAFL. This chain joins TRBV7-9 and TRBJ1-1, with 9 positions matching TRBD1. The V segment lost 7 bases and the J segment 6 bases; nucleotides outside the gene matches: 6. This CDR3 region has 13 residues. From germline, CDR1 is SEHNR and CDR2 FQNEAQ (reference sequence).

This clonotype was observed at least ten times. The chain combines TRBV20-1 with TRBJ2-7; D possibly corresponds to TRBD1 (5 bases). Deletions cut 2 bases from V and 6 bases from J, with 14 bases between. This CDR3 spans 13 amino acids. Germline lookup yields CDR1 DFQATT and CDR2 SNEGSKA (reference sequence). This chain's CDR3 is CSARSQATGEQYF. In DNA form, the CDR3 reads TGCAGTGCTAGATCACAGGCGACGGGCGAGCAGTACTTC.

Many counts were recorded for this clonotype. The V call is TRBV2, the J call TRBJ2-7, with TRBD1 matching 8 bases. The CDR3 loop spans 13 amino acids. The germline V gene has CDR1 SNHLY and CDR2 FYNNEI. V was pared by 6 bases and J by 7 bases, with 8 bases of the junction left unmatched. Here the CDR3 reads CASSGGQGGEQYF. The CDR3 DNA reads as TGTGCCAGCAGCGGAGGACAGGGCGGGGAGCAGTACTTC.

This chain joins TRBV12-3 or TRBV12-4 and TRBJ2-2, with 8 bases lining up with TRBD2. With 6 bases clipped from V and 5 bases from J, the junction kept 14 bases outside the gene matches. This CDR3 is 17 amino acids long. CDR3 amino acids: CASSSTPGLVGTGELFF. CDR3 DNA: TGTGCCAGCAGCTCTACTCCGGGACTAGTGGGTACCGGGGAGCTGTTTTTT.

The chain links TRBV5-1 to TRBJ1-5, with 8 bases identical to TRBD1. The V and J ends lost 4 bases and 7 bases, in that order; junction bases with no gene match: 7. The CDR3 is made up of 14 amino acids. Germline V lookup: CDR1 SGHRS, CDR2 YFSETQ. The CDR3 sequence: CASSAAGGGQPQHF. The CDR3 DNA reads TGCGCCAGCAGCGCGGCAGGGGGCGGCCAGCCCCAGCATTTT.

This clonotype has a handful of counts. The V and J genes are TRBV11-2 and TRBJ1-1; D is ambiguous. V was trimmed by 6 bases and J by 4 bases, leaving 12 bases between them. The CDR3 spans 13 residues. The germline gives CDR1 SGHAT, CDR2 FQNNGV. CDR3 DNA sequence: TGTGCCAGCAGTTTTACCGGGAGCACTGAAGCTTTCTTT. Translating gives CASSFTGSTEAFF.

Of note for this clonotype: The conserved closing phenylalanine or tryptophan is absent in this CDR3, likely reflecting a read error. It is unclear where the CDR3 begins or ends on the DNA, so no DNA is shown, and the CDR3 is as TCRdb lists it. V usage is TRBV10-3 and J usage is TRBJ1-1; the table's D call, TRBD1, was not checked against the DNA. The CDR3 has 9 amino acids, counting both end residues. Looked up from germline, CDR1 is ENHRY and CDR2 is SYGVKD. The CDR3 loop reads CAISEVRGA.

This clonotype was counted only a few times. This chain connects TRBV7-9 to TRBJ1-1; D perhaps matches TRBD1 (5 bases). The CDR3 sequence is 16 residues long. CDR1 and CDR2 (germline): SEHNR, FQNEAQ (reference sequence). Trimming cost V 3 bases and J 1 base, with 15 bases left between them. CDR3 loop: CASSLGPGRTNTEAFF. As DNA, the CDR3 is TGTGCCAGCAGCTTGGGCCCGGGGCGGACGAACACTGAAGCTTTCTTT.

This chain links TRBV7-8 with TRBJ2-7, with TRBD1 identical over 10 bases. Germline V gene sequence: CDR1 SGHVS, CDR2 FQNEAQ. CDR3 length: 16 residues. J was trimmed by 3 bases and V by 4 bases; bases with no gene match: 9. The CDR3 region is CASSSRRQGANYEQYF. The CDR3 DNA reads TGTGCCAGCAGCTCTAGGAGACAGGGGGCCAACTACGAGCAGTACTTC.